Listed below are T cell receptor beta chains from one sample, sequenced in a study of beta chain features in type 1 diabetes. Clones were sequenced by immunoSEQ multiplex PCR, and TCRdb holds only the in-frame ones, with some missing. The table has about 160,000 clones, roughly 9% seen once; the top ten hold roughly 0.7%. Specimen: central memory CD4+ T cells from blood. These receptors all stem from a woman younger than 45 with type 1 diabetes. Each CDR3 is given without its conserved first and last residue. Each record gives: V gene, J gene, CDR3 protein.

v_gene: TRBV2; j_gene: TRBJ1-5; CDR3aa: ASNDRDNQPQH
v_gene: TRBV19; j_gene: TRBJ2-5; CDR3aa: ASSKGEETQY
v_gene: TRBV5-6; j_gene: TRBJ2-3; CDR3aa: ASSWGTGDTDTQY
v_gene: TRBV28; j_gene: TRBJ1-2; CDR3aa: ASTSGGEGYGYT
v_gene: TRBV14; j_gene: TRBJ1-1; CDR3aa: ASSPNPAGGTEAF
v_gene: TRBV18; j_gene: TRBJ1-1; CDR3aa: ASSRAPGDTEAF
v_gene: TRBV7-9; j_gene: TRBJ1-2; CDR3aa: ASSGGDGYT
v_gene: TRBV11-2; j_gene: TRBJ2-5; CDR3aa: ASSSGQKETQY
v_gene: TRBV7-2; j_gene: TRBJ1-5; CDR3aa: ASSLDRAAQPQH
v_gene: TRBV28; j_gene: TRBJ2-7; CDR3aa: ASSPSAPRDEQY
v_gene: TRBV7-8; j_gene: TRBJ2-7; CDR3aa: ASSERQGPYEQY
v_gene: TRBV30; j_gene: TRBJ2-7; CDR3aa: AWSVRLVSYEQY
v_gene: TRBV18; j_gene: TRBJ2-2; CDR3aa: ASSPPSVNTGELF
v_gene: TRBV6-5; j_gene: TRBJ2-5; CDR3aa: ASTAGTGGEAQY
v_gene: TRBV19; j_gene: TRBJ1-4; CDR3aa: ASRGIRDREEKLF
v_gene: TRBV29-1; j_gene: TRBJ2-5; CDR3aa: SGNGQDQETQY
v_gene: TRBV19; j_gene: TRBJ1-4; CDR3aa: ASSIGANNEKLF
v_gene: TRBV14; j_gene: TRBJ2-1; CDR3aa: ASSQDARASYNEQF
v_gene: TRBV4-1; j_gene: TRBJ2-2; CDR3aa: ASSQEFRVPGELF
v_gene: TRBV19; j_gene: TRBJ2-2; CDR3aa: ASSPPPGTANTGELF
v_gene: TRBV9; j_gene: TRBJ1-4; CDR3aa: ASSATGGPNEKLF
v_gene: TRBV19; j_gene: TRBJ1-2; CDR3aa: ASTNSGWRGYT
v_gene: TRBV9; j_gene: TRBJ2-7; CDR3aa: ASSPILAGGPSEQY
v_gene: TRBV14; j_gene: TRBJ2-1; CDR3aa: ASSQQLGLAASYNEQF
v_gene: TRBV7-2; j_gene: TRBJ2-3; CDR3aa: ASSLLASDTDTQY
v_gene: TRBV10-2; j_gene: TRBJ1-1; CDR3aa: ASRTGENTEAF
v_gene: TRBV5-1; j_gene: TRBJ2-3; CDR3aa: ASRQQGEADTQY
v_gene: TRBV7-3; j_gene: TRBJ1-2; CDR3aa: ASSLNQGAAGYT
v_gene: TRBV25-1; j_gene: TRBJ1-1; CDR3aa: ANETTGQPNTEAF
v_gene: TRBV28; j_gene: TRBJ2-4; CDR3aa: ASSLFGRGKNIQY
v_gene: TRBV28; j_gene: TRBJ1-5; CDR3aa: ASRQGFNQPQH
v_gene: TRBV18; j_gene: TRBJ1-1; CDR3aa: ASSPPSRMNTEAF
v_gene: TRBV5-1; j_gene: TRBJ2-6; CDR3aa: ASSLTSSLANVLT
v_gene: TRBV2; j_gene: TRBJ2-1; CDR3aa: ASSPIAGVFNEQF
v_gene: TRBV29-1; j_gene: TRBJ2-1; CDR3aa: SVEARTSGLPNNEQF
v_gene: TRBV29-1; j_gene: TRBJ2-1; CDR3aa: SVELASGSNEQF
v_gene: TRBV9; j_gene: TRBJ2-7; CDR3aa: ASSVLPSGRDEQY
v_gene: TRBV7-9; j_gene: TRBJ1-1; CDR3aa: ASSLARGAATEAF
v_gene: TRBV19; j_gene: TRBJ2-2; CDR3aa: ASSITGANTGELF
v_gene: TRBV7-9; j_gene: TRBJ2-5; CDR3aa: ASSVGTQETQY
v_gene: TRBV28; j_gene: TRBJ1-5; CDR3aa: ASSPLSGGQFNQPQH
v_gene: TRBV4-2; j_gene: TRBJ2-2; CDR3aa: ASSQEALVRELF
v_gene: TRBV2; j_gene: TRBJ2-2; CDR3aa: ASSLQTGGAGELF
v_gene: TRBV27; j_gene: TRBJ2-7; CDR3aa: ASRRDGGYEQY
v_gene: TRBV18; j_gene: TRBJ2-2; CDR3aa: ASSPQGYTGELF